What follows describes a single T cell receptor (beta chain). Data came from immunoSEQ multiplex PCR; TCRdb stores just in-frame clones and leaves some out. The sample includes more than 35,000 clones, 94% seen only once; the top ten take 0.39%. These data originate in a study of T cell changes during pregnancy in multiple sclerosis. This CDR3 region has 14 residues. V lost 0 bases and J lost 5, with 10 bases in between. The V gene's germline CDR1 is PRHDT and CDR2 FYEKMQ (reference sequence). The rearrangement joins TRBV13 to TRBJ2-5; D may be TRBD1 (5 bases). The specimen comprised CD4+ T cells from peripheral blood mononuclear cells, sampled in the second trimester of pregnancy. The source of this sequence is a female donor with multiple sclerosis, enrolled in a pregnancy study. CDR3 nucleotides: TGTGCCAGCAGCTTAGGGGGGCGCAGGGAGACCCAGTACTTC. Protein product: CASSLGGRRETQYF. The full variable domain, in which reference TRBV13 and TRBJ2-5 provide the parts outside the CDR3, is AAGVIQSPRHLIKEKRETATLKCYPIPRHDTVYWYQQGPGQDPQFLISFYEKMQSDKGSIPDRFSAQQFSDYHSELNMSSLELGDSALYFCASSLGGRRETQYFGPGTRLLVL.